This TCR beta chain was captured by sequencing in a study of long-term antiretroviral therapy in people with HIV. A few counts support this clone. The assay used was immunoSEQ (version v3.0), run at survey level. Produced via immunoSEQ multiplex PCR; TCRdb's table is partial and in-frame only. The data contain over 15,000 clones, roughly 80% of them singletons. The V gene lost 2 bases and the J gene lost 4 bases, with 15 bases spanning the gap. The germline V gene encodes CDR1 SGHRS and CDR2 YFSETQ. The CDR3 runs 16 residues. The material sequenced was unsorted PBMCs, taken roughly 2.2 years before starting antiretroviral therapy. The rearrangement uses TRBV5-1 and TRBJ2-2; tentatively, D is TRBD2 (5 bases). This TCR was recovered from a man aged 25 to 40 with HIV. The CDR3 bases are TGCGCCAGCAGCTTTAGGACCCAGGCGGGCACCGGGGAGCTGTTTTTT. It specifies CASSFRTQAGTGELFF.